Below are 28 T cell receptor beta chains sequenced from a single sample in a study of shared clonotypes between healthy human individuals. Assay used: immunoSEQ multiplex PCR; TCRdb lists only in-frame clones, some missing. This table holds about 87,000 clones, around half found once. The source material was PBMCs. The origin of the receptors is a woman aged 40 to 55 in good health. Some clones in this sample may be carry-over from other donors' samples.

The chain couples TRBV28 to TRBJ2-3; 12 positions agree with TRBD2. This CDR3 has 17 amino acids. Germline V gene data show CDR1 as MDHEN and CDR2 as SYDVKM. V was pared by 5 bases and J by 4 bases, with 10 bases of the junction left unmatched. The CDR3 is CASSLTLAGGGADTQYF. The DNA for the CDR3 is TGTGCCAGCAGTCTCACGCTAGCGGGAGGGGGGGCAGATACGCAGTATTTT.

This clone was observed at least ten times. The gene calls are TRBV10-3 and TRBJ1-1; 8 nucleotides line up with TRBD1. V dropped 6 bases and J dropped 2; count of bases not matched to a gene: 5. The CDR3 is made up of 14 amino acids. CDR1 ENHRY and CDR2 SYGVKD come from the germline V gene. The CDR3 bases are TGTGCCATCAGCGCCAGGGGGCGTAACACTGAAGCTTTCTTT. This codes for CAISARGRNTEAFF.

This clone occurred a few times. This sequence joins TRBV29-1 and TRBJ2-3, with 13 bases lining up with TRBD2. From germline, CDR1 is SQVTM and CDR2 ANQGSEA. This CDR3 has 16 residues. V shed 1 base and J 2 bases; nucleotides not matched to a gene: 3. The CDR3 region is CSVEVGTSGNTDTQYF. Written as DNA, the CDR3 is TGCAGCGTTGAAGTGGGGACTAGCGGGAACACAGATACGCAGTATTTT.

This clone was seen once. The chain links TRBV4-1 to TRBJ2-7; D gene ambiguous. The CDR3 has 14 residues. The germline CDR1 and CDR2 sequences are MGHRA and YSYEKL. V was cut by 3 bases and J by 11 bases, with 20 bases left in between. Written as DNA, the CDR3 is TGCGCCAGCAGCCATGATTACCCGATGGGGTTTGAGTACTTC. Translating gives CASSHDYPMGFEYF.

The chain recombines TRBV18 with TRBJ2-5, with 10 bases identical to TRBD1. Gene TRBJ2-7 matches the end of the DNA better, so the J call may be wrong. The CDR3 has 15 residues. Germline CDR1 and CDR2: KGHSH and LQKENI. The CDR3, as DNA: TGTGCCAGCTCACCCACCAGGACAGGGGGGACCGAGCAGTACTTC. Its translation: CASSPTRTGGTEQYF.

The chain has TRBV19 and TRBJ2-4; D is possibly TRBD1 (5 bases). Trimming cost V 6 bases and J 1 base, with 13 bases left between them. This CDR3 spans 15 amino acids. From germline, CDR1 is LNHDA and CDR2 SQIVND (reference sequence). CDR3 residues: CASSFNAGAKNIQYF. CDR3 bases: TGTGCCAGTAGCTTCAATGCAGGGGCCAAAAACATTCAGTACTTC. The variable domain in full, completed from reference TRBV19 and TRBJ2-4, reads DGGITQSPKYLFRKEGQNVTLSCEQNLNHDAMYWYRQDPGQGLRLIYYSQIVNDFQKGDIAEGYSVSREKKESFPLTVTSAQKNPTAFYLCASSFNAGAKNIQYFGAGTRLSVL.

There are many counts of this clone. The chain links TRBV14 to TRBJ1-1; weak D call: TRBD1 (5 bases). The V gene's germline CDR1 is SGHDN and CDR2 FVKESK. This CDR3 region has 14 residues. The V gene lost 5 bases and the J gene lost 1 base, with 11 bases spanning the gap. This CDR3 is CASSLRQPNTEAFF. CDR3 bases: TGTGCCAGCAGCTTGAGACAGCCGAACACTGAAGCTTTCTTT.

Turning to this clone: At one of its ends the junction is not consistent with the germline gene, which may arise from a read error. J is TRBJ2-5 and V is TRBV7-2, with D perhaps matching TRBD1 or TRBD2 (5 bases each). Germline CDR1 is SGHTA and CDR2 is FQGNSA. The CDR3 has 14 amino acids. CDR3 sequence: CASSPPGLGESQYF. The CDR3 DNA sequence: TGTGCCAGCAGCCCCCCAGGGTTGGGAGAGTCCCAGTACTTC.

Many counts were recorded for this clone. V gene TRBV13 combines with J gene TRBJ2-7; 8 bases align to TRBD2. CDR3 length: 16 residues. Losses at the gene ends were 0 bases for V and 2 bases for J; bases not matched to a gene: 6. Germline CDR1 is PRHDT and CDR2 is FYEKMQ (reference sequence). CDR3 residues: CASSLGASGGTYEQYF. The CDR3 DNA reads TGTGCCAGCAGCTTAGGAGCGAGCGGGGGAACCTACGAGCAGTACTTC.

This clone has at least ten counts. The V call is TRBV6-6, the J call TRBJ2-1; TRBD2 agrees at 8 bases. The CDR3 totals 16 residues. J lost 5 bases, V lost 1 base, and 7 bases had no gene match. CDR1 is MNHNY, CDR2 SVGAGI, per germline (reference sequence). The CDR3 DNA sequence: TGTGCCAGCAGTTACTACGGACTAGCTTCAAACAATGAGCAGTTCTTC. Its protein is CASSYYGLASNNEQFF.

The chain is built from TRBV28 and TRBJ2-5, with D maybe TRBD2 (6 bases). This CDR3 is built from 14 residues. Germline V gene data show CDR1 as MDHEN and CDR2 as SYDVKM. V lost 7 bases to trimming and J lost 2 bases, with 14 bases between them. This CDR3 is CASTVPGGQETQYF. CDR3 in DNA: TGTGCCAGCACCGTCCCTGGGGGGCAAGAGACCCAGTACTTC.

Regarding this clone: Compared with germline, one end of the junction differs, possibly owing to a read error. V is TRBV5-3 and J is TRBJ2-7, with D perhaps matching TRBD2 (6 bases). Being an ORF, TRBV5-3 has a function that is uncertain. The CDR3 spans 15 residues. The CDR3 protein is CASSLGGASSYEQYF. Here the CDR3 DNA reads TGTGCCAGCAGCTTAGGCGGGGCGAGCTCCTACGAGCAGTACTTC.

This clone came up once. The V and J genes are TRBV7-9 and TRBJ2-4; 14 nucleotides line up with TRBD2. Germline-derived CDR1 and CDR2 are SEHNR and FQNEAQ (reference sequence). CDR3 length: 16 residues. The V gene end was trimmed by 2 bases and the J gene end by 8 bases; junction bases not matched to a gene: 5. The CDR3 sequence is CASSLTGTSGSDIQYF. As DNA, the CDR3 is TGTGCCAGCAGCTTAACTGGGACTAGCGGGAGTGACATTCAGTACTTC.

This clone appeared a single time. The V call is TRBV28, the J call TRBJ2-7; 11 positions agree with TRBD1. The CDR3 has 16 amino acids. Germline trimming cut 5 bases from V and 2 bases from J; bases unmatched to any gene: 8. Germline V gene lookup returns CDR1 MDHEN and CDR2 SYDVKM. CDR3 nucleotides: TGTGCCAGCAGTCCATCCGGACAGGGGGCAACCTACGAGCAGTACTTC. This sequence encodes CASSPSGQGATYEQYF.

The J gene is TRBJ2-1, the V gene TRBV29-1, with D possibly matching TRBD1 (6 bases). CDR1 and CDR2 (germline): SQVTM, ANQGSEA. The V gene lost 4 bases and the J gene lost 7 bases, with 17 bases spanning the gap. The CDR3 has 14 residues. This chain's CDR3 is CSVAQGPLVNEQFF. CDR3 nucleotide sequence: TGCAGCGTTGCACAGGGACCGCTGGTAAATGAGCAGTTCTTC.

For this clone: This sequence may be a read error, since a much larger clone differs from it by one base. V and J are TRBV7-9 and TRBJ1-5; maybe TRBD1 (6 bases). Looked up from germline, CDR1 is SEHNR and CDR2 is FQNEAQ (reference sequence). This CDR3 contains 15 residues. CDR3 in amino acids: CASSPRGRGNQLQHF. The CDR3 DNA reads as TGTGCCAGCAGCCCCAGGGGACGGGGCAATCAGCTCCAGCATTTT.

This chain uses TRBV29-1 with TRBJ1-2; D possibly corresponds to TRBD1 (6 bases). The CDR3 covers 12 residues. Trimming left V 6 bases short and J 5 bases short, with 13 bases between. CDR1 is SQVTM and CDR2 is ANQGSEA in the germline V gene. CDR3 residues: CSVTQGYYGYTF. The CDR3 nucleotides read TGCAGCGTCACGCAGGGGTATTATGGCTACACCTTC.

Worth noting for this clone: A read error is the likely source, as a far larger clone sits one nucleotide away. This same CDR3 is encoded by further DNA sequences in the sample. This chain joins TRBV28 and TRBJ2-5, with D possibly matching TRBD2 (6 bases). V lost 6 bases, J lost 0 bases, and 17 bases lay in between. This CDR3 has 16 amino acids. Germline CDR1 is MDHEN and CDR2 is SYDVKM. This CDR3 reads CASSFRLAPYQETQYF. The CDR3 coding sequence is TGTGCCAGCAGCTTTCGGCTAGCGCCCTACCAAGAGACCCAGTACTTC.

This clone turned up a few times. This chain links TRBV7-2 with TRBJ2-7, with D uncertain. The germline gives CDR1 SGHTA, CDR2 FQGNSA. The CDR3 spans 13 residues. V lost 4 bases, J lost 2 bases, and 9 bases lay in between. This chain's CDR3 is CASSSPGAYEQYF. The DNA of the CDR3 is TGTGCCAGCAGCTCTCCTGGGGCCTACGAGCAGTACTTC.

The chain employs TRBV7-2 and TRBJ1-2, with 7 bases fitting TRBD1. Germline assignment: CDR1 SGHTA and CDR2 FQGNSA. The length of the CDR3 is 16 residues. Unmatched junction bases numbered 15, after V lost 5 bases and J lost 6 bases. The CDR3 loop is CASSPSGDDRAHGYTF. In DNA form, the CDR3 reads TGTGCCAGCAGCCCTTCTGGGGATGACAGGGCCCATGGCTACACCTTC.

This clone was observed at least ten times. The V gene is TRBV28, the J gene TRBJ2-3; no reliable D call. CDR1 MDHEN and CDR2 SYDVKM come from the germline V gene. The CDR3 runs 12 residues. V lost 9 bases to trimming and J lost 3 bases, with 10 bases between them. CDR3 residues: CASTTPTDTQYF. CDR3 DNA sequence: TGTGCCAGTACGACTCCGACAGATACGCAGTATTTT. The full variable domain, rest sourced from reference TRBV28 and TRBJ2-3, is DVKVTQSSRYLVKRTGEKVFLECVQDMDHENMFWYRQDPGLGLRLIYFSYDVKMKEKGDIPEGYSVSREKKERFSLILESASTNQTSMYLCASTTPTDTQYFGPGTRLTVL.

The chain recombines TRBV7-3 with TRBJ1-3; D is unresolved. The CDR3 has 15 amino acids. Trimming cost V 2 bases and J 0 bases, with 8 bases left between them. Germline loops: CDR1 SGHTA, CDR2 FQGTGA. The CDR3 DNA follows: TGTGCCAGCAGCTTAGAGCTCAGCTCTGGAAACACCATATATTTT. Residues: CASSLELSSGNTIYF.

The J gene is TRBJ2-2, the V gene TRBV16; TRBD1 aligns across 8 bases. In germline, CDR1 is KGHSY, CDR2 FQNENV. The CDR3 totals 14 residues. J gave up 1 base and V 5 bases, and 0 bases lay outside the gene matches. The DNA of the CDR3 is TGTGCCAGCAGCGACAGGGGGAACACCGGGGAGCTGTTTTTT. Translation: CASSDRGNTGELFF.

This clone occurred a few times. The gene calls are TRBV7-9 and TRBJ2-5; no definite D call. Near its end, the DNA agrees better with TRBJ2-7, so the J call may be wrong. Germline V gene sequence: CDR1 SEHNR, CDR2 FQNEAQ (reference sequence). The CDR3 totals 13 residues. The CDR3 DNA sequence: TGTGCCAGCAGCCATACCAGCTCCTACGAGCAGTACTTC. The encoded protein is CASSHTSSYEQYF.

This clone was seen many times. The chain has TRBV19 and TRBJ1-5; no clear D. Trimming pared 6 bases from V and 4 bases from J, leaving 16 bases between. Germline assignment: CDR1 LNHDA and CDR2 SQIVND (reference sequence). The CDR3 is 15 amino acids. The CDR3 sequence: CASRGSSLPNQPQHF. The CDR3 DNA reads TGTGCCAGTAGGGGCAGTTCACTTCCTAATCAGCCCCAGCATTTT.

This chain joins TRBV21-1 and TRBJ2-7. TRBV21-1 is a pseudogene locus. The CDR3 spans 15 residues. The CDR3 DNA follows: TGTGCCAGCAGCATCATACTAGTGGGGCATTACGAGCAGTACTTC. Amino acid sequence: CASSIILVGHYEQYF.

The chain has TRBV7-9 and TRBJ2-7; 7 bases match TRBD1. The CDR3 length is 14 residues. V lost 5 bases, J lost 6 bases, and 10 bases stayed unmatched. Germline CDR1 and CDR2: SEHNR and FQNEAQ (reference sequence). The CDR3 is CASSPGGLVVEQYF. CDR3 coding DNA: TGTGCCAGCAGCCCAGGGGGTCTCGTGGTCGAGCAGTACTTC. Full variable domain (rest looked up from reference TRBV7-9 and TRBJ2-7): DTGVSQNPRHKITKRGQNVTFRCDPISEHNRLYWYRQTLGQGPEFLTYFQNEAQLEKSRLLSDRFSAERPKGSFSTLEIQRTEQGDSAMYLCASSPGGLVVEQYFGPGTRLTVT.

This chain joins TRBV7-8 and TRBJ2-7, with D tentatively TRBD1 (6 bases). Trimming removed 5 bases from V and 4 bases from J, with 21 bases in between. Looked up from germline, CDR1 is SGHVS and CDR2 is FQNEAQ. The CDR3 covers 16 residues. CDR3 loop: CASSPQGNAGVYEQYF. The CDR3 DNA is TGTGCCAGCAGCCCCCAGGGGAACGCAGGAGTATACGAGCAGTACTTC.